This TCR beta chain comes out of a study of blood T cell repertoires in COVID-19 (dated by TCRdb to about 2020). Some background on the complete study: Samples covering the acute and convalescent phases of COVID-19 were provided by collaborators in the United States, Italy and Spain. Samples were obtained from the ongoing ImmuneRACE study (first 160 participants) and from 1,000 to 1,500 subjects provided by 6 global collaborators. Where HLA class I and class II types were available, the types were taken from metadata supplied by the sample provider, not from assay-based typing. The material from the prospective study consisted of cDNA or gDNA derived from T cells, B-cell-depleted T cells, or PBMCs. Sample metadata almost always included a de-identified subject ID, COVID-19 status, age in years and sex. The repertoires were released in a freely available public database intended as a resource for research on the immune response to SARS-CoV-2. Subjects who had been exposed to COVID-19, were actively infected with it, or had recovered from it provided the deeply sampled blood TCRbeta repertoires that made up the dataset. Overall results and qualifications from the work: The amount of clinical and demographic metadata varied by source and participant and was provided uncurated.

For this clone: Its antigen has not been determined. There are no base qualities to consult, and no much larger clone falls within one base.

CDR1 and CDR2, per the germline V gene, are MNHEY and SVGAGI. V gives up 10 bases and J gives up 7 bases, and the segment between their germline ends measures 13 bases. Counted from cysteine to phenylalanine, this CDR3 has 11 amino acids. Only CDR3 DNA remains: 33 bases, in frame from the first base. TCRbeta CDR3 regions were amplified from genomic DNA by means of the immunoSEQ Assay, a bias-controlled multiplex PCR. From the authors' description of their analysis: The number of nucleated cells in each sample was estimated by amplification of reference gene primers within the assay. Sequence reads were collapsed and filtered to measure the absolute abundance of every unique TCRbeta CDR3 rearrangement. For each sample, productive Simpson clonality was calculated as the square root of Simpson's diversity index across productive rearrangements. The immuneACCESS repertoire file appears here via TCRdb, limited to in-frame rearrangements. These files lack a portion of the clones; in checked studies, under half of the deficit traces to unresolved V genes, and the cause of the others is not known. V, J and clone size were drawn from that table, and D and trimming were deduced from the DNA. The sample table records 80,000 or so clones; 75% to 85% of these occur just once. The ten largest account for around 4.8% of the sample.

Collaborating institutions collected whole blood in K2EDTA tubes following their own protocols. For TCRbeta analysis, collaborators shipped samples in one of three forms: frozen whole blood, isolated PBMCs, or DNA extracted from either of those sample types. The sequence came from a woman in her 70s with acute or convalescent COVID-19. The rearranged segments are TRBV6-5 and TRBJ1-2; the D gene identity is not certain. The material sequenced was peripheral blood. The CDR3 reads CATGSPGGYTF. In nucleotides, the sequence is TGTGCCACCGGGTCGCCGGGTGGCTACACCTTC.